This is a list of T cell receptor beta chains from one sample in a study of blood T cell repertoires in COVID-19. Clones were read by immunoSEQ multiplex PCR, and TCRdb kept only the in-frame ones, dropping some. Of approximately 130,000 clones in the sample, roughly 79% were seen once. The specimen sequenced was peripheral blood. These receptors originate from a human donor in a cohort sampled during active COVID-19. The CDR3 runs from the conserved cysteine through the conserved F or W. D genes are given only for firm matches. Clone size is stated in some rows and not others, as once, few, many or a class when expanded.

d_call	clone_size	v_call	j_call	cdr3_nt	cdr3_aa
NA	few	TRBV5-1	TRBJ2-3	TGCGCCAGCAGCTTTGACCAACCGGGGATTGGTACGCAGTATTTT	CASSFDQPGIGTQYF
NA	NA	TRBV18	TRBJ1-1	TGTGCCAGCTCTCTGGGCCCAGGGTGGAGCGCTGAAGCTTTCTTT	CASSLGPGWSAEAFF
NA	NA	TRBV6-5	TRBJ2-5	TGTGCCAGCAGGGACACAAGCGGGGAGACCCAGTACTTC	CASRDTSGETQYF
NA	NA	TRBV30	TRBJ1-2	TGTGCCTCTAGCTTCGGACGGAGAAACTATGGCTACACCTTC	CASSFGRRNYGYTF
NA	NA	TRBV21-1	TRBJ1-5	TGTGCCAGCAGCAAAAGGGACAGCCCTGATCAGCCCCAGCATTTT	CASSKRDSPDQPQHF
TRBD1	NA	TRBV7-9	TRBJ2-3	TGTGCCAGCATCGCAACAGGGGGCCTCACAGATACGCAGTATTTT	CASIATGGLTDTQYF
NA	few	TRBV30	TRBJ1-1	TGTGCCTGGAGTAGTATCAGGGCGACTGAAGCTTTCTTT	CAWSSIRATEAFF
TRBD2	NA	TRBV5-8	TRBJ2-5	TGTGCCCGCGGGGGGGACCCGGAGACCCAGTACTTC	CARGGDPETQYF
TRBD1	NA	TRBV6-5	TRBJ1-2	TGTGCCAGCAGCACTACGGGACAGGGAACCTATGGCTACACCTTC	CASSTTGQGTYGYTF
TRBD1	NA	TRBV5-5	TRBJ1-5	TGTGCCAGCAGCCTACGACAGGGAGGTAATCAGCCCCAGCATTTT	CASSLRQGGNQPQHF
NA	NA	TRBV9	TRBJ1-1	TGTGCCAGCAGCGGGGGGGTGGCAGGGTGGAACACTGAAGCTTTCTTT	CASSGGVAGWNTEAFF
NA	NA	TRBV5-1	TRBJ2-3	TGCGCCAGCAGCTTGGTCACCGCAGAACTAGCAGATACGCAGTATTTT	CASSLVTAELADTQYF
NA	NA	TRBV7-6	TRBJ2-3	TGTGCCAGCAGCTCCTCTTCAGGCAGCACAGATACGCAGTATTTT	CASSSSSGSTDTQYF
NA	NA	TRBV30	TRBJ1-2	TGTGCCTGGAGTGTTGGACAATATGGCTACACCTTC	CAWSVGQYGYTF
TRBD2	NA	TRBV4-1	TRBJ2-3	TGCGCCAGCAGCCGCTCCTCGACTAGCGGCTTCACAAATACGCAGTATTTT	CASSRSSTSGFTNTQYF
TRBD1	NA	TRBV18	TRBJ2-7	TGTGCCAGCTCACGAGGCCGGGACAGTAGGAACGAGCAGTACTTC	CASSRGRDSRNEQYF
TRBD2	once	TRBV4-1	TRBJ2-7	TGCGCCAGCAGCCTAACCACATTTCTAGCGGGGGGACCCTACGAGCAGTACTTC	CASSLTTFLAGGPYEQYF
NA	NA	TRBV11-2	TRBJ2-7	TGTGCCAGCAGCTCAGACAGCTACGAGCAGTACTTC	CASSSDSYEQYF
TRBD1	NA	TRBV4-1	TRBJ1-3	TGCGCCAGCAGCCAAGTCCCAAGGGGGCTTTCTGGAAACACCATATATTTT	CASSQVPRGLSGNTIYF
NA	NA	TRBV11-2	TRBJ1-2	TGTGCCAGCAGCTCAGGGCCAGACGGAGGCTACACCTTC	CASSSGPDGGYTF
NA	NA	TRBV13	TRBJ1-2	TGTGCCAGCAGCTTAATAGGCCAGGTAAACTATGGCTACACCTTC	CASSLIGQVNYGYTF
TRBD2	NA	TRBV7-8	TRBJ2-1	TGTGCCAGCAGCCCCCCTTCCGCGGGGGGATACTCCAATGAGCAGTTCTTC	CASSPPSAGGYSNEQFF
NA	NA	TRBV7-3	TRBJ2-2	TGTGCCAGCAGCCCCTCGGACAGCTACACCGGGGAGCTGTTTTTT	CASSPSDSYTGELFF
NA	NA	TRBV6-2/TRBV6-3	TRBJ1-1	TGTGCCAGCAGTCGAGAGGTGCGGCGAATGGAGACTGAAGCTTTCTTT	CASSREVRRMETEAFF
TRBD1	few	TRBV4-1	TRBJ1-1	TGCGCCAGCAGCCGAACAGGGGCGGTTGTGAACACTGAAGCTTTCTTT	CASSRTGAVVNTEAFF
TRBD1	NA	TRBV7-8	TRBJ2-7	TGTGCCAGCAGCATACAGGGGGCCGGCGAGCAGTACTTC	CASSIQGAGEQYF
TRBD1	NA	TRBV5-1	TRBJ2-7	TGCGCCAGCAGCAGGGGGCGCGACGAGCAGTACTTC	CASSRGRDEQYF
TRBD1	NA	TRBV28	TRBJ1-6	TGTGCCAGCAGAGAGAGACAGGGGGGTTCACCCCTCCACTTT	CASRERQGGSPLHF
NA	NA	TRBV11-2	TRBJ2-7	TGTGCCAGCAGCAAACAGGTTTCCTACGAGCAGTACTTC	CASSKQVSYEQYF
NA	NA	TRBV10-1	TRBJ2-7	TGCGCCAGCAGTGAGGCTGCGGCAAACGGGGAGCAGTACTTC	CASSEAAANGEQYF
NA	once	TRBV12-3/TRBV12-4	TRBJ1-1	TGTGCCAGCAGTTTAAACTTCGGGACTGAAGCTTTCTTT	CASSLNFGTEAFF
TRBD1	NA	TRBV7-8	TRBJ1-5	TGTGCCAGCAGCTCCACTACAGGGGTTTCAGGGCTCCGCAATCAGCCCCAGCATTTT	CASSSTTGVSGLRNQPQHF
NA	NA	TRBV14	TRBJ2-5	TGTGCCAGCAGCCAAGGGCGGGGGACAGGCCCCCTTCGGCAGACCCAGTACTTC	CASSQGRGTGPLRQTQYF
TRBD1	NA	TRBV7-9	TRBJ1-2	TGTGCCAGCAGCCTGGGACAGGGGAGCACCTTC	CASSLGQGSTF
TRBD1	NA	TRBV28	TRBJ1-6	TGTGCCAGCAGTTCACCCGTTGACAGGGCTTTTCTTTATAATTCACCCCTCCACTTT	CASSSPVDRAFLYNSPLHF
NA	NA	TRBV4-2	TRBJ2-7	TGTGCCAGCAGCCAAGACCCCCAGAGGAACTCCTACGAGCAGTACTTC	CASSQDPQRNSYEQYF
NA	few	TRBV30	TRBJ2-1	TGTGCCTGGAGTCCTGACACCTACAATGAGCAGTTCTTC	CAWSPDTYNEQFF
NA	many	TRBV13	TRBJ2-2	TGTGCCAGCAGCTTCGACAGTACCGGGGAGCTGTTTTTT	CASSFDSTGELFF
TRBD1	NA	TRBV9	TRBJ1-4	TGTGCCAGCAGCTCTCGACAGGGCCTCAATAATGAAAAACTGTTTTTT	CASSSRQGLNNEKLFF
TRBD1	few	TRBV6-6	TRBJ1-5	TGTGCCAGCAAAACAGGGGGCTTGCAGCCCCAGCATTTT	CASKTGGLQPQHF
NA	NA	TRBV4-1	TRBJ1-6	TGCGCCAGCAGCAAACCGGACGCAGGAGGGTCACCCCTCCACTTT	CASSKPDAGGSPLHF